This TCR beta chain was found in a study of T cell responses to AZD1222 COVID-19 vaccine. Findings and limits, study-wide: Sampling captured repertoires only after the peak T cell response. Spike-specific TCR breadth and depth went up after people got two AZD1222 doses.

Some clones are missing from TCRdb's copy, which holds only in-frame ones; the method was immunoSEQ multiplex PCR. This table has around 150,000 clones, around 95% appearing once. CDR1 is SEHNR, CDR2 FQNEAQ, per germline (reference sequence). The V gene lost 8 bases and the J gene lost 5 bases, with 18 bases spanning the gap. This CDR3 contains 14 residues. Concerning this clone itself: The target antigen is unknown.

The material sequenced was peripheral blood, taken on day 0 of AZD1222 vaccination. The chain uses TRBV7-9 and TRBJ2-5; D might be TRBD2 (5 bases). This sequence was found in an adult in good health. The CDR3 protein is CASSSRTPRETQYF. CDR3 nucleotides: TGTGCCAGCTCCTCTAGGACTCCAAGGGAGACCCAGTACTTC.